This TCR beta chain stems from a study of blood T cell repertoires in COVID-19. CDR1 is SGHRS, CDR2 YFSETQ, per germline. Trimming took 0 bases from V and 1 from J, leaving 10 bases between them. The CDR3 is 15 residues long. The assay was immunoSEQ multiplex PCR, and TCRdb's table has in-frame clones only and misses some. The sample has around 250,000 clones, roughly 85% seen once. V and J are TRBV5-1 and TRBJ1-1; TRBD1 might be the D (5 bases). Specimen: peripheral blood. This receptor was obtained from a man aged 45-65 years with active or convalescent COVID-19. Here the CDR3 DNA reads TGCGCCAGCAGCTTGGTCCAGGGAAGGAACACTGAAGCTTTCTTT. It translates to CASSLVQGRNTEAFF.